Listed below are T cell receptor beta chains from one sample, sequenced in a study of human T cells and chemical hapten exposure. TCRdb re-called the RACE reads with MiXCR, one entry per CDR3 protein. The sample has 140,000 or so distinct CDR3 sequences; around 11% are singletons. Material: whole blood, obtained in connection with sensitization to the hapten diphenylcyclopropenone (DPC). The receptors originated from a woman between 50 and 59 years old with alopecia areata. Some clones in this sample may be carry-over from other donors' samples. Both conserved end residues are part of each CDR3. The D gene is left open where the match is weak. Part of the rows lack a size; the others show once, few, many or a class for expanded clones.

j_call,clone_size,d_call,v_call,cdr3_aa,cdr3_nt
TRBJ2-6,-,-,TRBV20-1,CSAKQGNGANVLTF,TGCAGTGCTAAACAGGGTAACGGGGCCAACGTCCTGACTTTC
TRBJ2-1,-,-,TRBV6-2/TRBV6-3,CASSYSPGPGNEQFF,TGTGCCAGCAGTTACTCCCCCGGGCCCGGGAATGAGCAGTTCTTC
TRBJ1-2,-,-,TRBV6-6,CASSPRGSYGYTF,TGTGCCAGCAGTCCGAGGGGATCCTATGGCTACACCTTC
TRBJ2-3,few,TRBD2,TRBV5-4,CASRPHQREVRDTQYF,TGTGCCAGCAGGCCCCACCAGCGGGAGGTTCGAGATACGCAGTATTTT
TRBJ2-5,-,TRBD2,TRBV7-3,CASSLGPGGQETQYF,TGTGCCAGCAGCTTGGGACCGGGAGGGCAAGAGACCCAGTACTTC
TRBJ2-2,-,TRBD2,TRBV7-8,CASSLVLAGVGTGELFF,TGTGCCAGCAGCTTAGTTCTAGCGGGAGTCGGAACCGGGGAGCTGTTTTTT
TRBJ2-1,-,TRBD2,TRBV19,CASIRSGRDNNEQFF,TGTGCCAGTATCCGTAGCGGGAGGGACAACAATGAGCAGTTCTTC
TRBJ2-1,few,-,TRBV15,CATSRAGEGYNEQFF,TGTGCCACCAGCAGAGCCGGAGAGGGATACAATGAGCAGTTCTTC
TRBJ1-5,few,-,TRBV28,CASSWSRQPQHF,TGTGCCAGCAGTTGGTCCAGACAGCCCCAGCATTTT
TRBJ2-5,few,-,TRBV5-4,CASSSPPRETQYF,TGTGCCAGCAGCAGCCCCCCCAGGGAGACCCAGTACTTC
TRBJ2-1,many,-,TRBV24-1,CATSGWGNEQFF,TGTGCCACCAGTGGCTGGGGTAACGAGCAGTTCTTC
TRBJ2-2,many,TRBD2,TRBV20-1,CSARDTGRDYTGELFF,TGCAGTGCTAGAGATACCGGGAGGGACTACACCGGGGAGCTGTTTTTT
TRBJ1-4,few,TRBD1,TRBV28,CASSDRGLYEKLFF,TGTGCCAGCAGCGACAGGGGGCTTTATGAAAAACTGTTTTTT
TRBJ1-1,many,TRBD1,TRBV28,CASTPLGQGQNTEAFF,TGTGCCAGCACCCCTTTGGGACAGGGACAGAACACTGAAGCTTTCTTT
TRBJ2-5,-,-,TRBV7-9,CASSLSVETQYF,TGTGCCAGCAGCTTAAGCGTAGAGACCCAGTACTTC
TRBJ1-5,many,-,TRBV14,CASSQAWGQPQHF,TGTGCCAGCAGCCAAGCATGGGGTCAGCCCCAGCATTTT
TRBJ2-3,few,TRBD2,TRBV11-2,CASSLEGGAGGSADTQYF,TGTGCCAGCAGCTTAGAAGGGGGAGCGGGAGGAAGCGCAGATACGCAGTATTTT
TRBJ2-4,-,TRBD2,TRBV29-1,CSVEKLAGAKNIQYF,TGCAGCGTTGAAAAACTAGCGGGAGCCAAAAACATTCAGTACTTC
TRBJ1-6,many,TRBD1,TRBV7-9,CASRSDRGSYNSPLHF,TGTGCCAGCAGGTCGGACAGGGGGTCCTATAATTCACCCCTCCACTTT
TRBJ1-1,-,-,TRBV5-1,CASSLPRDGHEAFF,TGCGCCAGCAGCCTTCCCCGGGACGGACATGAAGCTTTCTTT
TRBJ2-3,many,TRBD2,TRBV7-3,CASSSLAGGGETDTQYF,TGTGCCAGCAGCTCCCTAGCGGGAGGTGGGGAGACAGATACGCAGTATTTT
TRBJ2-3,-,-,TRBV20-1,CSARDVQVTDTQYF,TGCAGTGCTAGAGATGTTCAGGTCACAGATACGCAGTATTTT
TRBJ2-3,-,TRBD2,TRBV20-1,CSASIAGSTDTQYF,TGCAGTGCTAGTATAGCGGGGAGCACAGATACGCAGTATTTT
TRBJ1-2,-,-,TRBV7-2,CASSSDRRYGYTF,TGTGCCAGCAGCTCTGACAGGCGCTATGGCTACACCTTC
TRBJ2-3,few,TRBD2,TRBV7-2,CASSMGAGGAVTDTQYF,TGTGCCAGCAGTATGGGAGCGGGAGGGGCGGTCACAGATACGCAGTATTTT
TRBJ2-1,few,-,TRBV18,CASSPPGVGYNEQFF,TGTGCCAGCTCACCACCAGGGGTGGGCTACAATGAGCAGTTCTTC
TRBJ2-3,few,-,TRBV12-3/TRBV12-4,CASSPPWARTDTQYF,TGTGCCAGCAGTCCCCCTTGGGCGCGAACAGATACGCAGTATTTT
TRBJ2-1,-,-,TRBV18,CASSPLANEQFF,TGTGCCAGCTCACCTCTAGCTAATGAGCAGTTCTTC
TRBJ2-7,-,-,TRBV6-5,CASRSSGGEYF,TGTGCCAGCAGATCGAGCGGAGGCGAGTACTTC
TRBJ1-2,few,-,TRBV5-1,CASSLDGGGYTF,TGCGCCAGCAGCTTGGATGGGGGCGGCTACACCTTC
TRBJ1-4,few,-,TRBV5-1,CASSLLGATTNEKLFF,TGCGCCAGCAGCTTGTTGGGGGCAACAACTAATGAAAAACTGTTTTTT
TRBJ2-3,many,TRBD1,TRBV29-1,CSVVGLTGAFTDTQYF,TGCAGCGTTGTCGGGCTCACAGGGGCGTTCACAGATACGCAGTATTTT
TRBJ1-3,many,-,TRBV3-1,CASSGGGIRGNTIYF,TGTGCCAGCAGCGGCGGGGGGATTCGTGGAAACACCATATATTTT
TRBJ2-1,few,TRBD2,TRBV7-2,CASRQLAGVWAQHEQFF,TGTGCCAGCAGGCAACTAGCGGGAGTTTGGGCCCAGCATGAGCAGTTCTTC
TRBJ2-3,-,TRBD1,TRBV5-4,CASSSDRGITDTQYF,TGTGCCAGCAGCTCGGACAGGGGGATCACAGATACGCAGTATTTT
TRBJ2-7,many,-,TRBV20-1,CSASRWGVGNEQYF,TGCAGTGCTTCCCGATGGGGGGTAGGGAACGAGCAGTACTTC
TRBJ1-1,many,-,TRBV6-2/TRBV6-3,CASSYRGDIAEAFF,TGTGCCAGCAGTTACCGGGGGGACATTGCTGAAGCTTTCTTT
TRBJ1-5,few,-,TRBV6-5,CASSSTGGWGNQPQHF,TGTGCCAGCAGTTCTACGGGGGGCTGGGGCAATCAGCCCCAGCATTTT
TRBJ2-2,many,TRBD2,TRBV6-5,CASNSRTSGRIANTGELFF,TGTGCCAGCAACAGCCGTACGAGCGGGAGGATAGCGAACACCGGGGAGCTGTTTTTT
TRBJ2-3,-,-,TRBV5-1,CASGKRETADTQYF,TGCGCCAGCGGCAAGAGGGAGACGGCAGATACGCAGTATTTT
TRBJ2-1,many,TRBD2,TRBV7-3,CASSPLAGIKNEQFF,TGTGCCAGCAGCCCCCTAGCGGGAATAAAGAATGAGCAGTTCTTC
TRBJ1-5,many,-,TRBV6-2/TRBV6-3,CASSYGRGVNQPQHF,TGTGCCAGCAGTTACGGCAGGGGCGTCAATCAGCCCCAGCATTTT
TRBJ1-1,-,TRBD1,TRBV29-1,CSARQGADTEAFF,TGCAGCGCCCGACAGGGGGCCGACACTGAAGCTTTCTTT
TRBJ1-6,few,TRBD1,TRBV6-1,CASSQRQGGVNSPLHF,TGTGCCAGCAGTCAACGACAGGGTGGGGTTAATTCACCCCTCCACTTT
TRBJ2-1,few,TRBD2,TRBV25-1,CASRKGGTSNEQFF,TGTGCCAGCAGGAAAGGCGGGACTAGTAATGAGCAGTTCTTC
TRBJ2-3,-,TRBD2,TRBV7-3,CASSLNGAGGPQDTQYF,TGTGCCAGCAGCTTAAATGGGGCGGGAGGGCCACAAGATACGCAGTATTTT
TRBJ1-1,few,-,TRBV18,CASSPGGKNTEAFF,TGTGCCAGCTCTCCGGGAGGGAAGAACACTGAAGCTTTCTTT
TRBJ2-3,few,-,TRBV29-1,CSVEQGITDTQYF,TGCAGCGTTGAGCAGGGGATCACAGATACGCAGTATTTT
TRBJ2-7,-,-,TRBV12-3/TRBV12-4,CASSRTYEQYF,TGTGCCAGCAGCCGGACCTACGAGCAGTACTTC
TRBJ1-5,many,TRBD1,TRBV19,CASSFQTGGIRQPQHF,TGTGCCAGTAGTTTCCAAACAGGGGGAATACGCCAGCCCCAGCATTTT
TRBJ2-2,-,-,TRBV29-1,CSVGFPKGGTGELFF,TGCAGCGTTGGATTCCCGAAGGGGGGCACCGGGGAGCTGTTTTTT
TRBJ1-1,few,TRBD1,TRBV28,CASSPDRARAFF,TGTGCCAGCAGTCCCGACAGGGCGCGAGCTTTCTTT